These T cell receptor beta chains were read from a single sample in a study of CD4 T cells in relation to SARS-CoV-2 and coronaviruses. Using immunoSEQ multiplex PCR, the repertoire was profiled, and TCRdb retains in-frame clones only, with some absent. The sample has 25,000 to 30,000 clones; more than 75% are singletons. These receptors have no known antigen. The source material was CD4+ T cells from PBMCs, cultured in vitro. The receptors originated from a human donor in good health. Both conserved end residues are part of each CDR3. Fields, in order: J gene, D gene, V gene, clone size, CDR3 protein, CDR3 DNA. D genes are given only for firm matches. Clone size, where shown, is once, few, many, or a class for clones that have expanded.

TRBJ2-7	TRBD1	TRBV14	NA	CASSRGQGAFYEQYF	TGTGCCAGCAGTCGAGGACAGGGGGCCTTCTACGAGCAGTACTTC
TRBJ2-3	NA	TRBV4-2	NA	CASRKSGTTDTQYF	TGTGCCAGCCGGAAGAGTGGTACGACAGATACGCAGTATTTT
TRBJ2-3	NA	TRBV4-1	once	CASSQSSDTDTQYF	TGCGCCAGCAGCCAAAGCTCCGACACAGATACGCAGTATTTT
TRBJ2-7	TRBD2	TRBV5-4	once	CASSRGGYEQYF	TGTGCCAGCAGCCGCGGGGGCTACGAGCAGTACTTC
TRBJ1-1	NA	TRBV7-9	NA	CASSPQGNTEAFF	TGTGCCAGCAGCCCCCAGGGGAACACTGAAGCTTTCTTT
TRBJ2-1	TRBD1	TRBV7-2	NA	CASSPRQGALGNEQFF	TGTGCCAGCAGCCCACGGCAGGGGGCGCTTGGCAATGAGCAGTTCTTC
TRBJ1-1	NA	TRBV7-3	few	CASSPTENTEAFF	TGTGCCAGCAGCCCAACAGAGAACACTGAAGCTTTCTTT
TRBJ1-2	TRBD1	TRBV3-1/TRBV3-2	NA	CASSPGQGAQIRGYTF	TGTGCCAGCAGCCCGGGACAGGGGGCGCAAATCCGTGGCTACACCTTC
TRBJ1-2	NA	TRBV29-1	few	CSVDKGSGTGYTF	TGCAGCGTTGATAAGGGTTCGGGGACTGGCTACACCTTC
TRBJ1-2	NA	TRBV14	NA	CASSQAQSNYGYTF	TGTGCCAGCAGCCAAGCACAGTCTAACTATGGCTACACCTTC
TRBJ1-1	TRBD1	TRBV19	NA	CASTTGQGRAEAFF	TGTGCCAGTACTACCGGACAGGGACGAGCTGAAGCTTTCTTT
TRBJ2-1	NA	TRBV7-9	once	CASSLANSPYNEQFF	TGTGCCAGCAGCTTAGCAAATAGCCCCTACAATGAGCAGTTCTTC
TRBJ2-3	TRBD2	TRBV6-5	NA	CASSYGGRHTDTQYF	TGTGCCAGCAGTTACGGCGGGAGGCACACAGATACGCAGTATTTT
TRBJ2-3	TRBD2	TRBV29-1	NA	CSGYRASGAPDTQYF	TGCAGCGGATACAGGGCTAGCGGGGCTCCAGATACGCAGTATTTT
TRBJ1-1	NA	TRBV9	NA	CASSVASQGTHEAFF	TGTGCCAGCAGCGTAGCTAGCCAGGGGACCCATGAAGCTTTCTTT
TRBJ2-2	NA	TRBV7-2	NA	CASSLGRRFGELFF	TGTGCCAGCAGCTTAGGGCGGCGGTTCGGGGAGCTGTTTTTT
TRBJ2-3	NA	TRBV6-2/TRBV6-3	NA	CASSSLFKYYTDTQYF	TGTGCCAGCAGTTCGCTCTTCAAATACTACACAGATACGCAGTATTTT
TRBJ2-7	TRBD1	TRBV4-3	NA	CASSQDVLQGYEQYF	TGCGCCAGCAGCCAAGACGTATTACAGGGGTACGAGCAGTACTTC
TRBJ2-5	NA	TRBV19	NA	CASSIGRPPETQYF	TGTGCCAGTAGTATAGGACGGCCCCCCGAGACCCAGTACTTC
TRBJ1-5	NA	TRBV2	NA	CASRGELNQPQHF	TGTGCCAGCAGGGGAGAGCTCAATCAGCCCCAGCATTTT